The TCR beta chain described here comes from a study of OX40 agonist ivuxolimab in advanced cancers. Study-wide points: Both CD4+ and CD8+ T cell populations in blood had undergone clonal expansion by week 6 at 0.1 to 3.0 mg/kg. Patients who responded partially at 0.1-3.0 mg/kg showed clonal expansion ranking among the lowest.

This clone has more than one count but fewer than ten. The antigen remains undetermined. The CDR3 consists of 15 residues. Germline V gene lookup returns CDR1 SGHRS and CDR2 YFSETQ. Deletions cut 5 bases from V and 6 bases from J, with 19 bases between. TCRdb's table, derived via immunoSEQ multiplex PCR, lists solely in-frame clones and lacks some. The sample has about 24,000 clones, approximately 80% seen once. The receptor comes from an adult with an advanced solid tumor such as melanoma, head and neck, liver or kidney cancer. This chain joins TRBV5-1 and TRBJ2-3, with TRBD2 as a possible D gene (6 bases). This sample comprised CD4+ or CD8+ T cells sorted from blood, obtained in a trial of the OX40 agonist ivuxolimab. The CDR3 is CASRRAAERADTQYF. The CDR3 DNA reads TGCGCCAGCAGACGTGCGGCGGAGCGGGCGGATACGCAGTATTTT.